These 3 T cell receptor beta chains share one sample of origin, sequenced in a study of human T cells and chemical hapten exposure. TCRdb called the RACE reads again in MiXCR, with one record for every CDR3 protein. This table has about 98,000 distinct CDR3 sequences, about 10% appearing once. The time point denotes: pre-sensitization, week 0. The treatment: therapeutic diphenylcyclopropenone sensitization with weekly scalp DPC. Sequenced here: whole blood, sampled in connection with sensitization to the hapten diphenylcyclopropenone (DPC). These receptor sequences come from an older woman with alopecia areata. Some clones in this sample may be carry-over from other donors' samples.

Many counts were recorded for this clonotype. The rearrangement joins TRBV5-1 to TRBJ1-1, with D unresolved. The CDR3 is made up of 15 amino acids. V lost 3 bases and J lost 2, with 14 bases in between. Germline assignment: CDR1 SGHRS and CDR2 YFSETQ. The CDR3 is CASSSNQAGNTEAFF. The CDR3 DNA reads TGCGCCAGCAGCTCCAATCAGGCAGGAAACACTGAAGCTTTCTTT.

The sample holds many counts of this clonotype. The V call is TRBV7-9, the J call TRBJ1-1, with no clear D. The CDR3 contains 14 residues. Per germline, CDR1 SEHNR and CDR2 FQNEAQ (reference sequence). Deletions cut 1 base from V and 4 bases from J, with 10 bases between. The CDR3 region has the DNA TGTGCCAGCAGCTTAGGCAGTGGATTCACTGAAGCTTTCTTT. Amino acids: CASSLGSGFTEAFF.

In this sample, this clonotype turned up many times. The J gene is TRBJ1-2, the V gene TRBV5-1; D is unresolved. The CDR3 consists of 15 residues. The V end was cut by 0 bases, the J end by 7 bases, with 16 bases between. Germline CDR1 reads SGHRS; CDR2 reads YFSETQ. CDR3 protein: CASSLAVDSWAGYTF. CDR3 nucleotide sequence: TGCGCCAGCAGCTTGGCCGTGGATTCCTGGGCTGGCTACACCTTC.